This T cell receptor beta chain was found in a study of blood T cells in healthy people across ages. CDR1 and CDR2 from the germline V gene are MNHEY and SVGAGI. J gave up 6 bases and V 2 bases, and 9 bases lay outside the gene matches. CDR3 length: 16 amino acids. Primed by a sample-barcoded 5' primer and a J-beta primer mix, a second PCR proceeded for about 7 to 11 cycles. TCRdb independently ran MiXCR on the 5' RACE reads; one entry per CDR3 protein. The profile covers hundreds of thousands of distinct CDR3 sequences, with over 40% appearing a single time and around 30% taken by the ten largest. Russia was home to the donors, healthy Caucasian individuals aged roughly 6 to 100. Investigators took roughly 10 milliliters of peripheral blood from every donor. Each sample provided at least 5 micrograms of extracted total RNA.

The source of this sequence is a man older than 75 in good health. Material: blood. The V gene is TRBV6-5, the J gene TRBJ2-1; TRBD2 matches 8 bases. DNA of the CDR3: TGTGCCAGCAGTTACAAACCGGGACTAGGGATCAATGAGCAGTTCTTC. Its translation: CASSYKPGLGINEQFF.